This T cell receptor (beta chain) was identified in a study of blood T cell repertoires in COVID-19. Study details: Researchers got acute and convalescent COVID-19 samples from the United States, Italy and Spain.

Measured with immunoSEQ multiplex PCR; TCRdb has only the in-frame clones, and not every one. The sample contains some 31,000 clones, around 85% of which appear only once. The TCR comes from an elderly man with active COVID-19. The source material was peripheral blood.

The CDR3 region is CASAGGLGQPQHF. CDR3 in DNA: TGTGCCAGTGCTGGGGGCCTTGGTCAGCCCCAGCATTTT. The chain joins TRBV19 to TRBJ1-5; perhaps TRBD1 as D (6 bases). V was pared by 8 bases and J by 6 bases, with 14 bases between. The CDR3 has 13 residues. CDR1 and CDR2 from the germline V gene are LNHDA and SQIVND (reference sequence).